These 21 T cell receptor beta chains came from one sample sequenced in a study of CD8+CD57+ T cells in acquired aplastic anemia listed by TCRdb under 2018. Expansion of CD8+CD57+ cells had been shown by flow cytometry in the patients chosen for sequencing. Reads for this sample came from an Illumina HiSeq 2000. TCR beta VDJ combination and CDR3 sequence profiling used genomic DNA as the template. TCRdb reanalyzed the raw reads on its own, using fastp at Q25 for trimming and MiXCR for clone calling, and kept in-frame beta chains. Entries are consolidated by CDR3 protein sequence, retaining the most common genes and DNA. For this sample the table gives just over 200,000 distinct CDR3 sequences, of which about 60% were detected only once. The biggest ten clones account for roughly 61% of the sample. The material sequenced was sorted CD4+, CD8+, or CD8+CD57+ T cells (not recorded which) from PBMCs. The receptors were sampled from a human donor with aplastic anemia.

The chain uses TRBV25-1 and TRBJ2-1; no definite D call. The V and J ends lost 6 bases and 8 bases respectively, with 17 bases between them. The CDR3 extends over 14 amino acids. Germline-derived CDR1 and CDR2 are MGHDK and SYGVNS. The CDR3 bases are TGTGCCAGCAGCTTAGACCAGCTCACGTATGAGCAGTTCTTC. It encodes CASSLDQLTYEQFF.

The CDR3: CASSEALRGGAYNEQFF. CDR3 nucleotide sequence: TGTGCCAGCAGTGAAGCGCTTCGGGGGGGGGCCTACAATGAGCAGTTCTTC. V gene TRBV2 combines with J gene TRBJ2-1; 8 bases align to TRBD2. Unmatched junction bases numbered 6, after V lost 0 bases and J lost 2 bases. The germline gives CDR1 SNHLY, CDR2 FYNNEI. This CDR3 spans 17 amino acids.

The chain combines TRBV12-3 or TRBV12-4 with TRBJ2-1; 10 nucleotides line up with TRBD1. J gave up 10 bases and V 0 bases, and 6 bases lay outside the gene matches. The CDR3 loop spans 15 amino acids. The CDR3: CASSLAPDRGNEQFF. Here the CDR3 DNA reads TGTGCCAGCAGTTTAGCTCCGGACAGGGGGAACGAGCAGTTCTTC.

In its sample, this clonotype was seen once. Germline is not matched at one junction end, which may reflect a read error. CDR3 protein: CASSSASGGYSEKFF. The DNA for the CDR3 is TGTGCCAGCAGCTCCGCTAGCGGGGGATACAGTGAGAAGTTCTTC. The V and J genes are TRBV7-3 and TRBJ2-1, with 10 nucleotides matching TRBD2. CDR1 and CDR2 (germline): SGHTA, FQGTGA. CDR3 length equals 15 residues. The variable domain in full, with the rest retrieved from reference TRBV7-3 and TRBJ2-1, is GAGVSQTPSNKVTEKGKYVELRCDPISGHTALYWYRQSLGQGPEFLIYFQGTGAADDSGLPNDRFFAVRPEGSVSTLKIQRTERGDSAVYLCASSSASGGYSEKFFGPGTRLTVL.

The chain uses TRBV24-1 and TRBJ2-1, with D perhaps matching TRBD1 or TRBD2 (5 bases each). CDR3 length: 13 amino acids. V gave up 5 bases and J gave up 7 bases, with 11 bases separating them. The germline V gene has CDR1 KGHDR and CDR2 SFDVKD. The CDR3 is CATSGGRGNEQFF. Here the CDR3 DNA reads TGTGCCACCAGTGGGGGCCGCGGGAATGAGCAGTTCTTC.

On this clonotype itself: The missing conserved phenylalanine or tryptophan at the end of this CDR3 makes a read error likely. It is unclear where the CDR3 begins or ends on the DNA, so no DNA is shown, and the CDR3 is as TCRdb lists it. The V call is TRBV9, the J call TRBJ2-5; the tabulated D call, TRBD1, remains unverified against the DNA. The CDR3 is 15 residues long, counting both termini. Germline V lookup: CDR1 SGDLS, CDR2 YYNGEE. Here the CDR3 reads CASSVGRDSTKRPST.

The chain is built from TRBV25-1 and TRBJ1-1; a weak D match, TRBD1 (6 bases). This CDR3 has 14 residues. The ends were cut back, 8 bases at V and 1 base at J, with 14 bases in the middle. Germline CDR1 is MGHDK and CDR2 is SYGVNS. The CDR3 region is CASPPQGQNTEAFF. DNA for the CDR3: TGTGCCAGCCCGCCCCAGGGGCAGAACACTGAAGCTTTCTTT.

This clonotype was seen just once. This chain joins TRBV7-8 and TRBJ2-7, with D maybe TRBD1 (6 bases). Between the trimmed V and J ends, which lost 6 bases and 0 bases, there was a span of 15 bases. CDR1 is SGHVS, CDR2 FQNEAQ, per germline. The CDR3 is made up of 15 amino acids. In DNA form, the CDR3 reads TGTGCCAGCAGACACGGACAGACAAGCTCCTACGAGCAGTACTTC. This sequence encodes CASRHGQTSSYEQYF.

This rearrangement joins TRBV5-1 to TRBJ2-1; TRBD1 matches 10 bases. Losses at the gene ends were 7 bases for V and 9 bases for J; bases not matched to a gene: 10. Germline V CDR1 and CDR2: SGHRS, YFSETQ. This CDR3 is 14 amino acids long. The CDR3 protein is CASGSETGGREQFF. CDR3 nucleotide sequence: TGCGCCAGCGGTTCTGAGACAGGGGGCCGTGAGCAGTTCTTC. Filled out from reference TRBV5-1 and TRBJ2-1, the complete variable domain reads KAGVTQTPRYLIKTRGQQVTLSCSPISGHRSVSWYQQTPGQGLQFLFEYFSETQRNKGNFPGRFSGRQFSNSRSEMNVSTLELGDSALYLCASGSETGGREQFFGPGTRLTVL.

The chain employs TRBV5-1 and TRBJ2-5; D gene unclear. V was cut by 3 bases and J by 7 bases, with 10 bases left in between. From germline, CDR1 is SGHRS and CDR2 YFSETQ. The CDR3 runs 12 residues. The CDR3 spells CASSSRARTQYF. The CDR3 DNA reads TGCGCCAGCAGCTCCCGGGCCCGGACCCAGTACTTC.

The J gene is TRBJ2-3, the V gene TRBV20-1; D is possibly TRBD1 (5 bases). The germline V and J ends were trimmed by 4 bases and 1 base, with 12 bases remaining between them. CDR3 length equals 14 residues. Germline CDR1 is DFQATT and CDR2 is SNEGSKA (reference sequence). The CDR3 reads CSANDRIRTDTQYF. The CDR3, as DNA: TGCAGTGCTAACGACAGAATCCGCACAGATACGCAGTATTTT.

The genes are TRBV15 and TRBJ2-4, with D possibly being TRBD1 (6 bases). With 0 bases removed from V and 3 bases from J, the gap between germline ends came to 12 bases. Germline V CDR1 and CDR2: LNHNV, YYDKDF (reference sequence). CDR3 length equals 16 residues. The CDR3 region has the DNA TGTGCCACCAGCAGAGACGGCAGGGGCGGCAAAAACATTCAGTACTTC. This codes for CATSRDGRGGKNIQYF. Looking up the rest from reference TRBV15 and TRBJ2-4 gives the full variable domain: DAMVIQNPRYQVTQFGKPVTLSCSQTLNHNVMYWYQQKSSQAPKLLFHYYDKDFNNEADTPDNFQSRRPNTSFCFLDIRSPGLGDTAMYLCATSRDGRGGKNIQYFGAGTRLSVL.

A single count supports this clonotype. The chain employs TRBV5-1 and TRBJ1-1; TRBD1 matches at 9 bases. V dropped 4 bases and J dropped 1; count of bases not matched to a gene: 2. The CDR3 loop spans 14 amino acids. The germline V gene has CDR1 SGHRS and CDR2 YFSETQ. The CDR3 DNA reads TGCGCCAGCAGCCAACAGGGGGCGAACACTGAAGCTTTCTTT. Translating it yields CASSQQGANTEAFF. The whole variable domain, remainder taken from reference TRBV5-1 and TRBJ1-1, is KAGVTQTPRYLIKTRGQQVTLSCSPISGHRSVSWYQQTPGQGLQFLFEYFSETQRNKGNFPGRFSGRQFSNSRSEMNVSTLELGDSALYLCASSQQGANTEAFFGQGTRLTVV.

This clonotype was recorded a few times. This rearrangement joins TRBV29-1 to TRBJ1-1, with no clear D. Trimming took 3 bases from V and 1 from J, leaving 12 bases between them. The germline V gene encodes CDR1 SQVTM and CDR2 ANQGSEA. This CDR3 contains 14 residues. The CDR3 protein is CSVDFRVANTEAFF. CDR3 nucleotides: TGCAGCGTTGATTTTCGGGTTGCGAACACTGAAGCTTTCTTT.

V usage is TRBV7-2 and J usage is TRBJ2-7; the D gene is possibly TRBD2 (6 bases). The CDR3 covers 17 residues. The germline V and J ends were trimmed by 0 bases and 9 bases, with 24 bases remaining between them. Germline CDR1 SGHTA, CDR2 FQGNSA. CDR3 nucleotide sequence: TGTGCCAGCAGCTTAGCGCTTGCGAGCGGGTGGGACGGTGGGCAGTACTTC. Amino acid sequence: CASSLALASGWDGGQYF.

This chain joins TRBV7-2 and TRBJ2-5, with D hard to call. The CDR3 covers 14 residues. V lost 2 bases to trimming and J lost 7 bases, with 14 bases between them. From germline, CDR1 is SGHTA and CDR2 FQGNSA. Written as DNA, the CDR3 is TGTGCCAGCAGCTTAAGTCTGGACGTTAGGACCCAGTACTTC. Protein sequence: CASSLSLDVRTQYF.

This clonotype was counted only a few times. CDR3 sequence (DNA): TGCGCCAGCAGCTTGGAGGGGGCTTTGGGTTCACCCCTCCACTTT. This sequence encodes CASSLEGALGSPLHF. The gene calls are TRBV5-1 and TRBJ1-6, with 7 bases that match TRBD1. The CDR3 has 15 amino acids. Per germline, CDR1 SGHRS and CDR2 YFSETQ. J was trimmed by 9 bases and V by 0 bases; bases with no gene match: 6.

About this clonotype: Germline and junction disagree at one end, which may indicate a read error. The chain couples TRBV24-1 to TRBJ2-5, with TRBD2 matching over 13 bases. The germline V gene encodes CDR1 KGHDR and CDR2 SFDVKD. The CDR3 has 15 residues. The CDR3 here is CATSDRTSGGEAQYF. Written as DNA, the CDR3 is TGTGCCACCAGTGACCGGACTAGCGGGGGAGAGGCCCAGTACTTC.

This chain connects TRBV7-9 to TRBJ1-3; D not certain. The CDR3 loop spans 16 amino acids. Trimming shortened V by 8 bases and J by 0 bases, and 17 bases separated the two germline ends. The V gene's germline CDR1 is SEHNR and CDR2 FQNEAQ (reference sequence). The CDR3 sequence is CASGAPVGGSGNTIYF. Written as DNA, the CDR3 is TGTGCCAGCGGCGCCCCAGTCGGAGGCTCTGGAAACACCATATATTTT.

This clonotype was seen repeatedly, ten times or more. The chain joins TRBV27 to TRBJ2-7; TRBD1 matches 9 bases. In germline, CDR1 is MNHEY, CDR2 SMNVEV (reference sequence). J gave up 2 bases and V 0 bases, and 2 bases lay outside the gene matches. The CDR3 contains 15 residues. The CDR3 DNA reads TGTGCCAGCAGTTTATCCGGGACAGGGACCTACGAGCAGTACTTC. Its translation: CASSLSGTGTYEQYF.

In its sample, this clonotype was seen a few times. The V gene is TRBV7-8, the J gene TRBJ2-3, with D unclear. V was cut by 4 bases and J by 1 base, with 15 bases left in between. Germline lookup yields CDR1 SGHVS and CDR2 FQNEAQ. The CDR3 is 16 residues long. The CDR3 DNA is TGTGCCAGCAGCTCCGCGGTAGGTGGGCGCACAGATACGCAGTATTTT. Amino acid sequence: CASSSAVGGRTDTQYF. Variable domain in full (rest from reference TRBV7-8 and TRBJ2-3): GAGVSQSPRYKVAKRGQDVALRCDPISGHVSLFWYQQALGQGPEFLTYFQNEAQLDKSGLPSDRFFAERPEGSVSTLKIQRTQQEDSAVYLCASSSAVGGRTDTQYFGPGTRLTVL.